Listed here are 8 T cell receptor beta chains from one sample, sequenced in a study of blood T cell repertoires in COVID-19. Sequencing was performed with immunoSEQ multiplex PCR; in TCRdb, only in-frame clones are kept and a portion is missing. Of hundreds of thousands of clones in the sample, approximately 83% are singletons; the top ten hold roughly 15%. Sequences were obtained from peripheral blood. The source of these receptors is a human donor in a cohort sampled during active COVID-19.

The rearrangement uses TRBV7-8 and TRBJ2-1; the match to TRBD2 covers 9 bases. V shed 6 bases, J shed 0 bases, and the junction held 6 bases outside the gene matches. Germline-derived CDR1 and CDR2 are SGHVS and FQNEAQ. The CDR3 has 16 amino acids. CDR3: CASSIISGSSYNEQFF. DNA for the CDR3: TGTGCCAGCAGTATAATTAGCGGGAGCTCCTACAATGAGCAGTTCTTC. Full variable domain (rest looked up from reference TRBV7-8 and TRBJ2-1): GAGVSQSPRYKVAKRGQDVALRCDPISGHVSLFWYQQALGQGPEFLTYFQNEAQLDKSGLPSDRFFAERPEGSVSTLKIQRTQQEDSAVYLCASSIISGSSYNEQFFGPGTRLTVL.

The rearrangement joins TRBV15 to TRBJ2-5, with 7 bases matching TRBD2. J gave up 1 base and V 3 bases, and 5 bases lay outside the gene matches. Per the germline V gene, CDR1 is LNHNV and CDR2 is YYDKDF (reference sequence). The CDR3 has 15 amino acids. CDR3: CATSSASGGQETQYF. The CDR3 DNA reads TGTGCCACCAGCAGTGCCTCGGGGGGCCAAGAGACCCAGTACTTC.

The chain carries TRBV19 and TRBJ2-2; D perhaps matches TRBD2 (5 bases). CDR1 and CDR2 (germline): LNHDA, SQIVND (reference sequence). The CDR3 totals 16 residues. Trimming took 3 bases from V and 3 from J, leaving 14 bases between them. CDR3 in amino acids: CASSMRWEWDTGELFF. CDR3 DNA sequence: TGTGCCAGTAGTATGCGGTGGGAGTGGGACACCGGGGAGCTGTTTTTT.

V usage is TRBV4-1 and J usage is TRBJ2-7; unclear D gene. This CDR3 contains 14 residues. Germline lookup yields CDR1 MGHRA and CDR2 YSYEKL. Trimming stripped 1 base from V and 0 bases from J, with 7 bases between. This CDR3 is CASSQVRHSYEQYF. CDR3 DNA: TGCGCCAGCAGCCAAGTGAGGCACTCCTACGAGCAGTACTTC.

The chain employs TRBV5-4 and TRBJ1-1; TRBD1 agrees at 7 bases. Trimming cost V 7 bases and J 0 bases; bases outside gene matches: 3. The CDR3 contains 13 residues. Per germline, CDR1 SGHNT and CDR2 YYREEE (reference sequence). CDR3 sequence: CASSGGMNTEAFF. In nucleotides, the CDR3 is TGTGCCAGCTCAGGGGGGATGAACACTGAAGCTTTCTTT.

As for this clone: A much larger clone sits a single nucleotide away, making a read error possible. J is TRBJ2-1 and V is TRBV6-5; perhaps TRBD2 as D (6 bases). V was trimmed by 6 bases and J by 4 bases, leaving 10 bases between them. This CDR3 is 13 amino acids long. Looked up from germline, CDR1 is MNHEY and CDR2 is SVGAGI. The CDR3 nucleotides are TGTGCCAGCAGCGTGGGACTTTACAATGAGCAGTTCTTC. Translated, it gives CASSVGLYNEQFF.

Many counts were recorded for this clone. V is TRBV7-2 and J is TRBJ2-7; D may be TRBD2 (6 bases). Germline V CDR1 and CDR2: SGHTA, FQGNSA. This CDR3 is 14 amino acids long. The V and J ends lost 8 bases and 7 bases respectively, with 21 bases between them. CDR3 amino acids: CASGSGLPLGEQYF. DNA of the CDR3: TGTGCCAGCGGGTCAGGACTACCCCTGGGAGAGCAGTACTTC.

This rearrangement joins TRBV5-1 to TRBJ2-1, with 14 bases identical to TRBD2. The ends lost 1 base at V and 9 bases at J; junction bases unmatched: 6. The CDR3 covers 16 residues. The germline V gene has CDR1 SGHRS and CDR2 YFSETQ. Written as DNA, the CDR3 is TGCGCCAGCAGCTTGCCGGGGACTAGCGGGAGAGGTGAGCAGTTCTTC. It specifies CASSLPGTSGRGEQFF.